The clone carrying this T cell receptor (beta chain) was recorded only once. The data are from a study of control samples from healthy donors and cancer patients. Profiling relied on immunoSEQ multiplex PCR, and the TCRdb table lists in-frame clones only, not all of them. The sample holds more than 100,000 clones; 85% to 95% are singletons and the top ten take roughly 8.8%. This clonotype was obtained from a man between 18 and 29 years old in good health. Material: blood.

DNA for the CDR3: TGTGCCAGCAGCTTAGGTGACACTTCCTACGAGCAGTACTTC. Amino acids: CASSLGDTSYEQYF. The chain joins TRBV11-2 to TRBJ2-7; D gene unclear. CDR3 length equals 14 residues. Germline CDR1 SGHAT, CDR2 FQNNGV. V was trimmed by 1 base and J by 1 base, leaving 8 bases between them.